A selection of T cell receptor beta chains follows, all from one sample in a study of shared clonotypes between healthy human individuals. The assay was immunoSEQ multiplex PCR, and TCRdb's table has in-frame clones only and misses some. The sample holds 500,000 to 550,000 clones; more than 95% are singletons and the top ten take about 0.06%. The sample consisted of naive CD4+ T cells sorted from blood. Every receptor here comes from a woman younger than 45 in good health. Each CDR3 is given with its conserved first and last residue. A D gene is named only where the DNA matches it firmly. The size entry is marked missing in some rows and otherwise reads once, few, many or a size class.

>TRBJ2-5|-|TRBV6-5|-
TGTGCCAGCAAACGGACAGTCCAAGAGACCCAGTACTTC
CASKRTVQETQYF
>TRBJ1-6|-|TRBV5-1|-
TGCGCCAGCAGCTTACAAAGCTCCTATAATTCACCCCTCCACTTT
CASSLQSSYNSPLHF
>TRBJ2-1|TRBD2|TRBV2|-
TGTGCCAGCAGTGAAGAGAGCCTAGCGGGAGCCAATGAGCAGTTCTTC
CASSEESLAGANEQFF
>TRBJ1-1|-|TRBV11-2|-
TGTGCCAGCAGCTTAGGACCGACGAACACTGAAGCTTTCTTT
CASSLGPTNTEAFF
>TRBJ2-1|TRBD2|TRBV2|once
TGTGCCAGCAGTGGATTTAGCGGGAGCTCCTACAATGAGCAGTTCTTC
CASSGFSGSSYNEQFF
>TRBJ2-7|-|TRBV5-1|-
TGCGCCAGCAGCTCCCGGGCGGGAAGCTACGAGCAGTACTTC
CASSSRAGSYEQYF
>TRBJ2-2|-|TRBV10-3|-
TGTGCCATCAGTGAATCGGGACAAATAGCGAACACCGGGGAGCTGTTTTTT
CAISESGQIANTGELFF
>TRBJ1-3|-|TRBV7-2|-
TGTGCCAGCAGCTTAGTCGCGGCGGCAGGGAGAGGAAACACCATATATTTT
CASSLVAAAGRGNTIYF
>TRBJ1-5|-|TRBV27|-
TGTGCCAGCAGTTTAATCAGTGGTTCGCCCCAGCATTTT
CASSLISGSPQHF
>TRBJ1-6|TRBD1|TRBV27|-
TGTGCCAGCAGCCCTTGGACAGGACATTCACCCCTCCACTTT
CASSPWTGHSPLHF
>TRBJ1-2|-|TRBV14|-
TGTGCCAGCAGCCAAGTTCCTAACTATGGCTACACCTTC
CASSQVPNYGYTF
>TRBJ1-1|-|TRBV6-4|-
TGTGCCAGCAAAGCAGGGATGAACACTGAAGCTTTCTTT
CASKAGMNTEAFF
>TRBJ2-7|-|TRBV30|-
TGTGCCTGGAGTGTAGTCGACGAGCAGTACTTC
CAWSVVDEQYF
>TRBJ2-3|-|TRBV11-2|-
TGTGCCAGCAGCGTCCGGGACCCAGCAGATACGCAGTATTTT
CASSVRDPADTQYF
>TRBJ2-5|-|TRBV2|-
TGTGCCAGCAGTGTATGGGGGGCAAGGGAGACCCAGTACTTC
CASSVWGARETQYF
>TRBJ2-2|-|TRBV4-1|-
TGCGCCAGCAGCCCAAGAGGAGGGGGCGGGAGAAGAGGGGACGGGGAGCTGTTTTTT
CASSPRGGGGRRGDGELFF
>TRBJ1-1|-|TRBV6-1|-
TGTGCCAGCGAAGACCGAGGGACTGAAGCTTTCTTT
CASEDRGTEAFF
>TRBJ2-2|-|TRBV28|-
TGTGCCAGCAGTTCTGGTTGGGGAGCTCCGAACACCGGGGAGCTGTTTTTT
CASSSGWGAPNTGELFF
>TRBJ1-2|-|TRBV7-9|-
TGTGCCAGCAGCTCGACGGGTGGCGTCGGCTACACCTTC
CASSSTGGVGYTF
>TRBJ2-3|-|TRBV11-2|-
TGTGCCAGCAGCCGACGGGACACCGCGGGCACAGATACGCAGTATTTT
CASSRRDTAGTDTQYF
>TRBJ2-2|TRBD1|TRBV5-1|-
TGCGCCAGCAGCCCGGACAGGGGAGGCGTGAGGGAGGGCGATCGGGAGCTGTTTTTT
CASSPDRGGVREGDRELFF
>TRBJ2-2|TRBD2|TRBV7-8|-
TGTGCCAGCAGCTTAGGACTAGCGGGAGAAACCGGGGAGCTGTTTTTT
CASSLGLAGETGELFF
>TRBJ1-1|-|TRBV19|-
TGTGCCAGTACCCTCGAGAGGGTAATGAACACTGAAGCTTTCTTT
CASTLERVMNTEAFF
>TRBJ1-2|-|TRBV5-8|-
TGTGCCAGCAGCTTTGAAGGAGGACCACTTAGCTATGGCTACACCTTC
CASSFEGGPLSYGYTF
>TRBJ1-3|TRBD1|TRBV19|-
TGTGCCAGTAGTATGTTCCCCGACCCGGGACAGGGGATGAAGAACACCATATATTTT
CASSMFPDPGQGMKNTIYF
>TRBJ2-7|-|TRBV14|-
TGTGCCAGCAGCCAAGATAACTACGAGCAGTACTTC
CASSQDNYEQYF
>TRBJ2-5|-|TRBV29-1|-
TGCAGCGTTGTGAGGGGGTACCAAGAGACCCAGTACTTC
CSVVRGYQETQYF